Listed below are T cell receptor beta chains from one sample, sequenced in a study of shared clonotypes between healthy human individuals. The table came from immunoSEQ multiplex PCR; TCRdb's copy has only in-frame clones and leaves some out. The sample has 450,000 to 700,000 clones, roughly 96% seen once; the top ten hold around 0.11%. Sequencing used naive CD8+ T cells sorted from blood. The receptors were sampled from a woman in her 30s in good health. CDR3s include the opening cysteine and the closing phenylalanine or tryptophan. Fields, in order: D gene, V gene, clone size, J gene, CDR3 protein, CDR3 DNA. The D gene is left open where the match is weak. The listing skips clone size in some rows; elsewhere it reads once, few, many or a size class.

>TRBD2|TRBV10-2|NA|TRBJ2-5
CASSDGPAGGLRETQYF
TGCGCCAGCAGTGACGGACCAGCGGGAGGGTTGAGGGAGACCCAGTACTTC
>TRBD1|TRBV15|NA|TRBJ1-1
CATYGQGAGTEAFF
TGTGCCACCTACGGACAGGGGGCGGGCACTGAAGCTTTCTTT
>TRBD1|TRBV28|NA|TRBJ2-5
CASSPGTGGMYQETQYF
TGTGCCAGCAGCCCTGGGACAGGGGGCATGTACCAAGAGACCCAGTACTTC
>NA|TRBV6-1|NA|TRBJ2-7
CASSEKPTDYYEQYF
TGTGCCAGCAGTGAGAAGCCGACAGATTACTACGAGCAGTACTTC
>NA|TRBV28|NA|TRBJ2-7
CASSLMQLEQYF
TGTGCCAGCAGTTTGATGCAGCTCGAGCAGTACTTC
>NA|TRBV9|NA|TRBJ2-1
CASSVTVFGSHEQFF
TGTGCCAGCAGCGTTACGGTCTTCGGTTCCCATGAGCAGTTCTTC
>NA|TRBV28|NA|TRBJ2-7
CASSLGLGHYYEQYF
TGTGCCAGCAGTTTAGGGCTGGGGCACTACTACGAGCAGTACTTC
>NA|TRBV9|NA|TRBJ2-5
CASSVGNGKETQYF
TGTGCCAGCAGCGTCGGCAATGGGAAAGAGACCCAGTACTTC
>NA|TRBV13|NA|TRBJ1-1
CASSPRGVTEAFF
TGTGCCAGCAGTCCGAGGGGGGTGACTGAAGCTTTCTTT
>NA|TRBV19|NA|TRBJ2-7
CASSIGSGAYEQYF
TGTGCCAGTAGTATCGGGAGTGGGGCCTACGAGCAGTACTTC
>NA|TRBV19|NA|TRBJ1-1
CASSIWVNTEAFF
TGTGCCAGTAGTATATGGGTAAACACTGAAGCTTTCTTT
>NA|TRBV11-2|once|TRBJ2-7
CASSLEIGEVTYEQYF
TGTGCCAGCAGCTTAGAAATCGGGGAGGTGACCTACGAGCAGTACTTC
>NA|TRBV15|once|TRBJ1-5
CATSGGSNQPQHF
TGTGCCACCAGTGGTGGTAGCAATCAGCCCCAGCATTTT
>TRBD2|TRBV25-1|NA|TRBJ2-7
CASSPGLGSYEQYF
TGTGCCAGCAGCCCGGGACTAGGGTCCTACGAGCAGTACTTC
>NA|TRBV13|NA|TRBJ1-2
CASSIEQAPRYGYTF
TGTGCCAGCAGCATCGAACAGGCCCCACGCTATGGCTACACCTTC